The T cell receptor (beta chain) under discussion was sequenced for a study of beta chain features in type 1 diabetes. Overall study findings and caveats: Cells expressing TCR highly could be over-represented by cDNA sequencing.

The CDR3 sequence is 14 residues long. Trimming cost V 0 bases and J 6 bases, with 8 bases left between them. The V gene's germline CDR1 is SGHVS and CDR2 FQNEAQ. The entirety of the isolated RNA underwent reverse transcription, so expressed TCRB transcripts were sequenced. Clones were sequenced by immunoSEQ multiplex PCR, and TCRdb holds only the in-frame ones, with some missing. This table has over 300,000 clones, 6.5% to 10% appearing once. In the case of this clone: Its antigen is not known.

The rearrangement joins TRBV7-8 to TRBJ1-4; D is uncertain. Sequencing input: central memory CD4+ T cells from blood. The sequence was collected from a woman aged 18 to 35 in good health. CDR3 coding DNA: TGTGCCAGCAGCTTAGCAGGGTTTGATGAAAAACTGTTTTTT. It yields the protein CASSLAGFDEKLFF.